Described below is a single T cell receptor (beta chain) sequence and its context. Only in-frame clones appear in the TCRdb table, and some are missing; sequencing was by immunoSEQ multiplex PCR. The data show around 250,000 clones, with approximately 90% seen just once and approximately 1.2% held by the top ten. This sample is part of a study of blood T cell repertoires in COVID-19. V lost 0 bases to trimming and J lost 10 bases, with 11 bases between them. Germline values: CDR1 SGHDT, CDR2 YYEEEE. CDR3 length equals 14 residues. The rearrangement links TRBV5-6 to TRBJ1-6; a weak D match, TRBD1 (5 bases). The sample consisted of PBMCs or T cells enriched from blood (not recorded which). The receptor was isolated from a woman aged 40-49 years with acute COVID-19. CDR3 amino acids: CASSLERGWSPLHF. DNA of the CDR3: TGTGCCAGCAGCTTGGAAAGGGGTTGGTCACCCCTCCACTTT.